Here is one TCR beta chain with its context. Its antigen is undetermined. The CDR3 has 14 residues. Per germline, CDR1 GTSNPN and CDR2 SVGIG (reference sequence). V was cut by 3 bases and J by 5 bases, with 14 bases left in between. Average productive template count per sample was about 40,000. Only in-frame clones appear in the TCRdb table, and some are missing; sequencing was by immunoSEQ multiplex PCR. The sample contains under 35,000 clones, around 85% of which appear only once. This record comes from a study of STAT3 mutations in large granular lymphocyte leukemia. Overall study: Immunosuppressive therapy was given to more than half of T-LGLL patients.

Overall study findings and caveats: Every T-cell large granular lymphocyte leukemia patient had at least one immunodominant TCR beta clonotype. Clonal expansion was inferred from other time points because no sample existed at each clone's first appearance.

This receptor was taken from a man aged 60-69 years with T-cell large granular lymphocyte leukemia. Some clones in this sample may be carry-over from other donors' samples. The J gene is TRBJ1-5, the V gene TRBV30; the D gene is possibly TRBD1 (6 bases). Sequencing used peripheral blood mononuclear cells. CDR3 sequence reads: CAWRSQGQDQPQHF. As DNA, the CDR3 is TGTGCCTGGAGAAGCCAGGGGCAGGATCAGCCCCAGCATTTT.